The TCR beta chain described here comes from a study of T cell responses to AZD1222 COVID-19 vaccine. Whole-study findings and limits: The donor group comprised mostly white British people and more females; the analysis possibly underestimated clonal diversity. The breadth and depth of Spike-specific TCRs increased once two AZD1222 doses had been given. Reports say nearly half of spike-specific TCRs go after unmutated variant regions.

The CDR3 extends over 16 amino acids. Germline V gene lookup returns CDR1 LGHDT and CDR2 YNNKEL (reference sequence). Trimming shortened V by 1 base and J by 7 bases, and 20 bases separated the two germline ends. Here immunoSEQ multiplex PCR was the method, and the copy in TCRdb shows in-frame clones only, minus some. This table has tens of thousands of clones, around 81% appearing once. In regard to this clone: Its antigen is currently unknown.

Sample: peripheral blood, taken 28 days after the second AZD1222 dose. The sequence was collected from an adult who received the AZD1222 COVID-19 vaccine. V gene TRBV3-1 (or the pseudogene TRBV3-2) combines with J gene TRBJ2-7; a possible D gene is TRBD2 (6 bases). The DNA of the CDR3 is TGTGCCAGCAGCCAAGGTTTTCCGGGACTCGAGGGGGAGCAGTACTTC. It is translated as CASSQGFPGLEGEQYF.